This note documents a single TCR beta chain sequence. Its antigen is not known. This record belongs to a study of shared clonotypes between healthy human individuals. Each replicate PCR on the sorted subsets used 200 to 250 ng DNA (about 30,000 T cell genomes). Using immunoSEQ multiplex PCR, the repertoire was profiled, and TCRdb retains in-frame clones only, with some absent. The sample has approximately 2.3 million clones, approximately 95% seen once. Overall study results and limits: Clonotypes not shared had lower generation probabilities than those common to all four donors. Shared across several donors were around 4.7% of the naive CD4 clonotypes.

This sequence was found in a man in his late teens or twenties in good health. Some clones in this sample may be carry-over from other donors' samples. The sample was naive CD4+ T cells from PBMCs. Subset defined: CD45RA+ positively selected.

CDR3 protein: CASSPPSGEGSYEQYF. CDR3 in DNA: TGTGCCAGCTCACCCCCCTCTGGAGAGGGATCCTACGAGCAGTACTTC. The chain joins TRBV18 to TRBJ2-7, with D maybe TRBD2 (5 bases). CDR3 size: 16 residues. Trimming shortened V by 3 bases and J by 1 base, and 16 bases separated the two germline ends. The germline V gene has CDR1 KGHSH and CDR2 LQKENI.